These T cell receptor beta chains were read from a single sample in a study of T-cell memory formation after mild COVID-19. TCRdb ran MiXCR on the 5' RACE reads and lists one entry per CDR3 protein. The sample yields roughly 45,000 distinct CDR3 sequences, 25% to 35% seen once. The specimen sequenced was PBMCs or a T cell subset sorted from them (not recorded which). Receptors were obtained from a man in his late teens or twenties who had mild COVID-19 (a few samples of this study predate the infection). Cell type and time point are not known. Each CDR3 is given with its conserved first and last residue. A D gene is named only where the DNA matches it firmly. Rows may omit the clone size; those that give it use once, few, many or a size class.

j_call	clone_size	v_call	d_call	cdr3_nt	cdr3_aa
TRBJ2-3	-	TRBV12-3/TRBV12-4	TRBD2	TGTGCCAGCACCCCCCGAAGCGGGGTCACGGATACGCAGTATTTT	CASTPRSGVTDTQYF
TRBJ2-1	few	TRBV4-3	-	TGCGCCAGCAGCCAAGCGGAGACCAATGAGCAGTTCTTC	CASSQAETNEQFF
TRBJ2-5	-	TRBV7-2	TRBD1	TGTGCCAGCAGCTTGGGACAGGGGGAGGTGACCCAGTACTTC	CASSLGQGEVTQYF
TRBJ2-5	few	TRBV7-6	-	TGTGCCAGCAGCTTAGGGTCTCCAGAGACCCAGTACTTC	CASSLGSPETQYF
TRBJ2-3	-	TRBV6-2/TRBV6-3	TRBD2	TGTGCCAGCAGCCGAGCGGGGGAGGCAGATACGCAGTATTTT	CASSRAGEADTQYF
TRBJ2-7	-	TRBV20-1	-	TGCAGTGCTAGATGGATCCACGAGCAGTACTTC	CSARWIHEQYF
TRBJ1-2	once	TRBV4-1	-	TGCGCCAGCAGCCAGGCCGTCGACAGTTATGGCTACACCTTC	CASSQAVDSYGYTF
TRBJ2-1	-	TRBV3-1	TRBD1	TGTGCCAGCAGCCAAAGGGACAGGGAGAACAATGAGCAGTTCTTC	CASSQRDRENNEQFF
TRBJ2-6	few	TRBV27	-	TGTGCCAGCAGACCGGACAGCTCTGGGGCCAACGTCCTGACTTTC	CASRPDSSGANVLTF
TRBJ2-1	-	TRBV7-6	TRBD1	TGTGCCAGCAGCCCCAGCCGGGACAGGGGAAGGGGCAATGAGCAGTTCTTC	CASSPSRDRGRGNEQFF
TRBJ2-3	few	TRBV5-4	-	TGTGCCAGCAGCTCATACGGCCTCCCCGCAGATACGCAGTATTTT	CASSSYGLPADTQYF
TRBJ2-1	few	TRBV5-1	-	TGCGCCAGCCTTGATTTGGGGAGTAGCAATGAGCAGTTCTTC	CASLDLGSSNEQFF
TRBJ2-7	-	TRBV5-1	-	TGCGCCAGCAGCTCTAGGGGAATCTACGAGCAGTACTTC	CASSSRGIYEQYF
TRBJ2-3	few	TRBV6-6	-	TGTGCCAGCAGTTATTTTCGGACAGATACGCAGTATTTT	CASSYFRTDTQYF
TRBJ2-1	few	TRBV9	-	TGTGCCAGCGGGGGATCTACGGGATGGGAGCAGTTCTTC	CASGGSTGWEQFF
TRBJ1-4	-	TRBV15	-	TGTGCCACCAGCAGCTACAGGGATGCAACTAATGAAAAACTGTTTTTT	CATSSYRDATNEKLFF
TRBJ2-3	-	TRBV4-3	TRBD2	TGCGCCAGCAGCCAAGGAGCGGGACCGTACACAGATACGCAGTATTTT	CASSQGAGPYTDTQYF
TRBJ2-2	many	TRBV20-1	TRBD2	TGCAGTGCTAGAGATGGACTAGCGGGGGACACCGGGGAGCTGTTTTTT	CSARDGLAGDTGELFF
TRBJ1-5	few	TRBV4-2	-	TGTGCCAGCAGCCAAGATTTAGGTCAGCCCCAGCATTTT	CASSQDLGQPQHF
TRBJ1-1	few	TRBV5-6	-	TGTGCCAGCAGCTTGGCCCCTGGCAGGTGGCACACTGAAGCTTTCTTT	CASSLAPGRWHTEAFF
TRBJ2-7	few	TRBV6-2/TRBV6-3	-	TGTGCCAGCAGTCACCAGGGCTACGAGCAGTACTTC	CASSHQGYEQYF
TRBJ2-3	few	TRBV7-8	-	TGTGCCAGCAGCTTAGGTGCAGGGCTAGCCACAGATACGCAGTATTTT	CASSLGAGLATDTQYF
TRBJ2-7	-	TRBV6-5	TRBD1	TGTGCCAGCAGTTTGCTAACAGGGGAAGAGCAGTACTTC	CASSLLTGEEQYF
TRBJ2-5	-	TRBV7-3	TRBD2	TGTGCCAGCAGCCCGGGGGGGCCCTTGGAGACCCAGTACTTC	CASSPGGPLETQYF
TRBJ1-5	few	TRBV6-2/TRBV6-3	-	TGTGCCAGCAGATTCACAGGTACGAGCAATCAGCCCCAGCATTTT	CASRFTGTSNQPQHF
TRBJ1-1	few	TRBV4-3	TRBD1	TGCGCCAGCAGCCACGACAGGGGGCCGGTCGCTGAAGCTTTCTTT	CASSHDRGPVAEAFF
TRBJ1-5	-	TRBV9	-	TGTGCCAGCAGCGTAGGGGAGGGGATCAGTCAGCCCCAGCATTTT	CASSVGEGISQPQHF